The 18 T cell receptor beta chains below all came from one sample that was sequenced in a study of read filtering for tumor transcriptome and immune sequencing. Molecular barcoded adaptors covering alpha/delta and beta/gamma chains were used on 400 to 450 ng RNA. TCRdb fed the reads into MiXCR, producing one record per CDR3 protein. The sample records approximately 150,000 distinct CDR3 sequences, less than 15% being singletons. Sample: a population of CD138-negative cells sorted from bone marrow. These receptors originate from a donor at least 40 years old with multiple myeloma.

This clonotype was observed at least ten times. V gene TRBV20-1 combines with J gene TRBJ2-1; 8 nucleotides agree with TRBD2. The CDR3 has 17 residues. The trim removed 0 bases at V and 10 bases at J, leaving 17 bases unmatched. Germline V lookup: CDR1 DFQATT, CDR2 SNEGSKA (reference sequence). The CDR3 DNA is TGCAGTGCTAGAGATCTTGGGATAGCGGGGCGAGGGGGAGAGCAGTTCTTC. It codes for CSARDLGIAGRGGEQFF.

This clonotype was seen at least ten times. The chain uses TRBV19 and TRBJ2-1; 8 nucleotides line up with TRBD1. This CDR3 comprises 14 residues. The germline V gene encodes CDR1 LNHDA and CDR2 SQIVND (reference sequence). J lost 8 bases, V lost 5 bases, and 8 bases had no gene match. CDR3 DNA sequence: TGTGCCAGTAGTGGAGACAGGGGACGGGATGAGCAGTTCTTC. Translation gives CASSGDRGRDEQFF.

This clonotype was recorded at least ten times. This chain connects TRBV28 to TRBJ2-1; TRBD2 matches 10 bases. The CDR3 contains 16 residues. Germline V gives CDR1 MDHEN, CDR2 SYDVKM. Trimming took 4 bases from V and 8 from J; bases not matched to a gene: 11. The CDR3 DNA is TGTGCCAGCAGTTCCTATCAACTAGCGGGACTAGATGAGCAGTTCTTC. It encodes CASSSYQLAGLDEQFF. Variable domain in full (rest from reference TRBV28 and TRBJ2-1): DVKVTQSSRYLVKRTGEKVFLECVQDMDHENMFWYRQDPGLGLRLIYFSYDVKMKEKGDIPEGYSVSREKKERFSLILESASTNQTSMYLCASSSYQLAGLDEQFFGPGTRLTVL.

V is TRBV5-4 and J is TRBJ2-1; 11 bases align to TRBD2. The CDR3 has 18 residues. V trimming: 4 bases; J trimming: 4 bases; junction bases outside the gene matches: 13. CDR1 is SGHNT and CDR2 is YYREEE in the germline V gene (reference sequence). The CDR3 DNA follows: TGTGCCAGCAGCGAATTCCTCATAGCGGGAGGGGGTTACAATGAGCAGTTCTTC. Translating gives CASSEFLIAGGGYNEQFF.

This clonotype was found many times. This chain connects TRBV7-9 to TRBJ2-1, with 8 bases identical to TRBD2. CDR1 is SEHNR, CDR2 FQNEAQ, per germline (reference sequence). With V trimmed by 2 bases and J by 9 bases, 12 bases remained unmatched. This CDR3 is 16 amino acids long. DNA for the CDR3: TGTGCCAGCAGCTTACTAGCCGCCGGGAGGGCCGCTGAGCAGTTCTTC. It yields the protein CASSLLAAGRAAEQFF. Filled out from reference TRBV7-9 and TRBJ2-1, the complete variable domain reads DTGVSQNPRHKITKRGQNVTFRCDPISEHNRLYWYRQTLGQGPEFLTYFQNEAQLEKSRLLSDRFSAERPKGSFSTLEIQRTEQGDSAMYLCASSLLAAGRAAEQFFGPGTRLTVL.

This clonotype was seen ten or more times. This chain joins TRBV19 and TRBJ2-1, with 9 bases matching TRBD2. The J segment lost 4 bases and the V segment lost 10 bases, leaving 8 bases of the junction unmatched. This CDR3 is 14 amino acids long. Looked up from germline, CDR1 is LNHDA and CDR2 is SQIVND (reference sequence). CDR3 nucleotide sequence: TGTGCCACCTCGATAGCGGGAGCGTACAATGAGCAGTTCTTC. It translates to CATSIAGAYNEQFF.

This clonotype was seen at least ten times. V gene TRBV29-1 combines with J gene TRBJ2-4; either TRBD1 or TRBD2 may supply D (5 bases each). In germline, CDR1 is SQVTM, CDR2 ANQGSEA. The ends were cut back, 4 bases at V and 0 bases at J, with 7 bases in the middle. CDR3 length: 13 amino acids. This chain's CDR3 is CSVVGGAKNIQYF. The CDR3 DNA sequence: TGCAGCGTTGTTGGGGGAGCCAAAAACATTCAGTACTTC.

This clonotype was seen repeatedly, ten times or more. The chain employs TRBV24-1 and TRBJ2-2, with 7 bases matching TRBD2. The CDR3 has 17 residues. After removal of 1 base from V and 4 bases from J, the junction contained 8 bases not matched to a gene. In germline, CDR1 is KGHDR, CDR2 SFDVKD. The CDR3 nucleotides are TGTGCCACCAGTGATTTTACTAGCGAAAGAGGCACCGGGGAGCTGTTTTTT. Translation: CATSDFTSERGTGELFF.

To note about this clonotype: A single base separates this from a much larger clone, so it may be a read error. Without the conserved terminal phenylalanine or tryptophan, this CDR3 likely stems from a read error. The chain links TRBV6-6 to TRBJ2-2, with 9 bases identical to TRBD1. The germline gives CDR1 MNHNY, CDR2 SVGAGI (reference sequence). The CDR3 contains 16 residues. The V gene end was trimmed by 7 bases and the J gene end by 5 bases; junction bases not matched to a gene: 11. The DNA of the CDR3 is TGTGCCAGCACTCCAAGGGGGACAGGGACTACCGGGGAGCTGTTTTCT. This codes for CASTPRGTGTTGELFS.

This clonotype was counted many times. The rearrangement uses TRBV11-3 and TRBJ1-2; 10 bases are shared with TRBD1. Trimming cost V 5 bases and J 6 bases; bases outside gene matches: 6. The CDR3 totals 14 residues. Looked up from germline, CDR1 is SGHNT and CDR2 is YENEEA. CDR3 region: CASSLTGGDHGYTF. In DNA form, the CDR3 reads TGTGCCAGCAGCCTGACAGGGGGCGATCATGGCTACACCTTC.

This clonotype turned up a few times. The rearrangement links TRBV12-3 or TRBV12-4 to TRBJ1-2; 7 positions match TRBD1. The CDR3 is made up of 12 amino acids. V was clipped by 0 bases and J by 8 bases; unmatched bases: 0. The CDR3: CASSLAQGGYTF. CDR3 in DNA: TGTGCCAGCAGTTTAGCACAGGGGGGCTACACCTTC.

With respect to this clonotype: A far larger clone is off by one base, so a read error is likely. The V and J genes are TRBV7-3 and TRBJ1-4; D is possibly TRBD1 (6 bases). The CDR3 length is 14 residues. Trimming shortened V by 2 bases and J by 6 bases, and 10 bases separated the two germline ends. CDR1 SGHTA and CDR2 FQGTGA come from the germline V gene. The CDR3 sequence: CASSLAGQDEKLFF. The CDR3 coding sequence is TGTGCCAGCAGCTTAGCGGGACAAGATGAAAAACTGTTTTTT.

This clonotype was counted many times. This sequence joins TRBV2 and TRBJ2-7; 7 bases fit TRBD1. With 2 bases clipped from V and 3 bases from J, the junction kept 4 bases outside the gene matches. The CDR3 contains 14 residues. Per the germline V gene, CDR1 is SNHLY and CDR2 is FYNNEI. CDR3 in DNA: TGTGCCAGCAGTGAAAAGGGACAGCACTACGAGCAGTACTTC. Translated, it gives CASSEKGQHYEQYF.

Ten or more counts support this clonotype. This rearrangement joins TRBV5-1 to TRBJ2-1; D is possibly TRBD1 (6 bases). Trimming left V 2 bases short and J 4 bases short, with 10 bases between. The CDR3 spans 14 residues. The germline gives CDR1 SGHRS, CDR2 YFSETQ. The CDR3 is CASSFETGYNEQFF. The CDR3 DNA is TGCGCCAGCAGCTTTGAGACAGGATACAATGAGCAGTTCTTC.

This clonotype was observed many times. The genes are TRBV29-1 and TRBJ2-1; D tentatively reads TRBD1 or TRBD2 (5 bases each). The CDR3 has 17 residues. Trimming took off 4 bases at V and 0 bases at J, with 19 bases between the two ends. From germline, CDR1 is SQVTM and CDR2 ANQGSEA. CDR3 DNA sequence: TGCAGCGTTGGAGTAGGGGAGAGGATTTACTCCTACAATGAGCAGTTCTTC. It specifies CSVGVGERIYSYNEQFF.

Worth noting for this clonotype: The conserved final phenylalanine or tryptophan is absent from the CDR3, which likely points to a read error. The V call is TRBV4-1, the J call TRBJ1-5; no reliable D call. The V and J ends lost 1 base and 5 bases respectively, with 18 bases between them. The CDR3 has 17 residues. CDR1 is MGHRA, CDR2 YSYEKL, per germline. In DNA, the CDR3 is TGCGCCAGCAGCCAAGCCCTGCGTGGTAGGAGTGATCAGCCCCAGCATTAT. Its protein is CASSQALRGRSDQPQHY.

This clonotype was found many times. The rearrangement joins TRBV20-1 to TRBJ2-1; D remains unclear. There are 15 residues in the CDR3. The germline CDR1 and CDR2 sequences are DFQATT and SNEGSKA (reference sequence). Trimming cost V 5 bases and J 2 bases, with 16 bases left between them. CDR3 DNA: TGCAGTGCTCCTGCGGTACGATTTCCCTACAATGAGCAGTTCTTC. This encodes CSAPAVRFPYNEQFF.

With regard to this clonotype: This may come from a read error, since a much larger clone is one base off. The chain recombines TRBV7-2 with TRBJ2-3; TRBD2 is a possible D gene (6 bases). This CDR3 is built from 13 residues. Germline V gene data show CDR1 as SGHTA and CDR2 as FQGNSA. CDR3 region: CANSGPLTDTQYF. In DNA, the CDR3 is TGTGCCAACAGCGGGCCTCTCACAGATACGCAGTATTTT.